This TCR beta chain was sequenced for a study of cytomegalovirus exposure and HLA in healthy donors. General study points: One later analysis reportedly identified an Asian-associated ancestry cluster that showed fewer N-insertions than the approximately 700-donor mean.

Regarding this clone: The antigen is not known.

The length of the CDR3 is 13 residues. Trimming took 1 base from V and 10 from J; bases not matched to a gene: 5. Germline V CDR1 and CDR2: LGHNT, FRNRAP. The PCR employed 60 Vbeta primers together with 13 Jbeta primers. The protocol was immunoSEQ multiplex PCR, while the TCRdb copy is restricted to in-frame clones and leaves out a portion. This table holds about 200,000 clones, roughly 80% found once. The TCR was taken from a man aged 25 to 40 in good health and CMV-seronegative. Sequencing input: PBMCs. The genes are TRBV12-5 and TRBJ1-1; 8 bases map to TRBD1. The CDR3 region has the DNA TGTGCTAGTGGTTTGGCATCACAGGGGGGAGCTTTCTTT. Its protein is CASGLASQGGAFF. Full variable domain (remainder filled in from reference TRBV12-5 and TRBJ1-1): DARVTQTPRHKVTEMGQEVTMRCQPILGHNTVFWYRQTMMQGLELLAYFRNRAPLDDSGMPKDRFSAEMPDATLATLKIQPSEPRDSAVYFCASGLASQGGAFFGQGTRLTVV.